One T cell receptor beta chain is described in this entry. Its specificity is unknown. The sample comes from a study of regulatory and conventional T cells in RAG deficiency. Study-level findings and limits: RAG-deficient patients showed markedly lower Shannon entropy and higher Simpson indices than control T-cell subsets. Omenn patients showed >80% Treg-Tconv overlap and shorter CDR3 lengths.

Method: immunoSEQ multiplex PCR; TCRdb's copy keeps in-frame clones and lacks some. The sample lists about 34,000 clones; about 78% were seen once. Genomic DNA came from blood conventional CD4+ T cells gated CD25-low CD127-high. The length of the CDR3 is 11 residues. The germline V gene encodes CDR1 SGHTA and CDR2 FQGNSA. V was cut by 1 base and J by 8 bases, with 5 bases left in between. These data also formed part of another study, on regulatory T cells. In that study: The primer mix had 52 TRBV and 13 TRBJ primers.

This TCR was recovered from a human donor in good health. This rearrangement joins TRBV7-2 to TRBJ1-2; D not resolved. Source material: CD4+ effector T cells sorted from blood. The CDR3 DNA reads as TGTGCCAGCAGCTTAGGTGGAGGCTACACCTTC. Its translation is CASSLGGGYTF.